This entry concerns a single T cell receptor (beta chain). These data are taken from a study of blood T cell repertoires in COVID-19. Study-wide background: Spain, Italy and the United States supplied samples that represented acute and convalescent COVID-19.

CDR3 length: 17 residues. CDR1 is MNHEY, CDR2 SMNVEV, per germline (reference sequence). V dropped 5 bases and J dropped 1; count of bases not matched to a gene: 10. In the source study's methods: Nucleated cell number was recorded as an estimate derived from reference gene primer amplification. Sequencing used immunoSEQ multiplex PCR; TCRdb keeps in-frame clones, though not all of them. That table supplies the V and J calls and clone size; D and trimming were determined from the DNA. The sample yields over 200,000 clones, over 80% seen once. What was sequenced was PBMCs or T cells enriched from blood (not recorded which). This receptor was obtained from a woman aged 25 to 39 who had been exposed to COVID-19. V is TRBV27 and J is TRBJ2-1, with 8 bases identical to TRBD1. CDR3 nucleotide sequence: TGTGCCAGCAGTACCTCGTCCGGGACAGGATCCTACAATGAGCAGTTCTTC. It codes for CASSTSSGTGSYNEQFF.